This T cell receptor delta chain was sequenced for a study of Vδ1+ human thymocytes. This clone was picked up a small number of times. Its antigen is unidentified. This CDR3 contains 16 residues. Trimming shortened V by 2 bases and J by 3 bases, and 16 bases separated the two germline ends. CDR1 is TSWWSYY, CDR2 QGS, per germline. Thymocytes were sorted as CD3+ TCRVdelta1+ TCRVdelta2- after alphabeta T cell depletion. The study, taken as a whole, reports: In the thymus, TRG and TRD repertoires looked highly polyclonal with Gaussian CDR3 lengths. Thymic delta-chain repertoires held approximately 20% Vdelta2 sequences and few Vdelta3, despite high sort purity.

RNA was extracted from the cells and then reverse transcribed. Pooled V-gene forward primers with one constant-region reverse primer generated the CDR3 amplicons by multiplex PCR. TCRdb re-called clones from the multiplex PCR reads via CATT. Counted here are roughly 55,000 delta-chain clones, about a sixth occurring once; the ten biggest clones make up 0.5%. The sequenced material came from Vdelta1+ gamma-delta thymocytes from the thymus. Described subset: FACS-sorted CD3+ TCRalphabeta- TCRVdelta1+ TCRVdelta2- thymocytes. The chain links TRDV1 to TRDJ1; a possible D gene is TRDD2 (5 bases). The sequence was obtained from a boy under two years old who had congenital heart surgery. This CDR3 reads CALGEEFPPSADKLIF. For the CDR3, the DNA is TGTGCTCTTGGGGAAGAGTTCCCCCCTTCAGCCGATAAACTCATCTTT.